This TCR beta chain emerged from a study of blood T cells in healthy people across ages. Concerning this clonotype: Its antigen is undetermined.

Study observations and caveats: What prevented conclusive comparison of naive and antigen-experienced cells was that PBMCs were unsorted.

Through a sample-barcoded 5' primer and a J-beta primer mix, a second PCR was run for roughly 6 to 11 cycles. Every cDNA molecule bore a tag from a template-switch adaptor containing 12 random nucleotides. MiXCR, applied by TCRdb to the 5' RACE reads, yields one record per CDR3 protein. This sample has approximately 810,000 distinct CDR3 sequences, with about 37% found just once. The germline CDR1 and CDR2 sequences are DFQATT and SNEGSKA (reference sequence). The CDR3 is 13 amino acids. V lost 5 bases to trimming and J lost 4 bases; unmatched junction nucleotides: 7. Each donor gave roughly 9.2 milliliters of peripheral blood.

The sequenced sample consisted of blood. This receptor was taken from a man in his late teens or twenties in good health. V and J are TRBV20-1 and TRBJ1-2, with 7 bases that match TRBD1. CDR3 loop: CSAPKTGPYGYTF. The CDR3 DNA sequence: TGCAGTGCTCCCAAGACAGGGCCCTATGGCTACACCTTC.